This T cell receptor beta chain was obtained from a study of T cell repertoires in cytomegalovirus infection. Study summary: Evidence of both CMV infection and a matching HLA type came from public TCR beta signatures. Study-level points and caveats: Cumulative frequency (of public TCR beta family members) identified carriers of CMV plus the relevant HLA. In two of eight donors, the top clonotype was HLA-C-restricted CMV-specific.

Via MiXCR, TCRdb re-called the reads, giving one row per CDR3 protein. In the table there are around 740,000 distinct CDR3 sequences, less than 40% of which are singletons. This CDR3 has 16 residues. The ends lost 6 bases at V and 0 bases at J; junction bases unmatched: 8. This clonotype has a handful of counts. Its target is unknown. The sample comprised PBMCs. This TCR was sampled from a human donor in good health (CMV status not recorded). Some clones in this sample may be carry-over from other donors' samples. The chain carries TRBV12-3 or TRBV12-4 and TRBJ1-5, with 7 nucleotides matching TRBD1. The CDR3 spells CASRRGQDYSNQPQHF. The CDR3 DNA reads as TGTGCCAGCAGGCGCGGACAGGACTATAGCAATCAGCCCCAGCATTTT.